The next 19 T cell receptor beta chains were all read from a single sample in a study of cytomegalovirus exposure and HLA in healthy donors. PCR used 60 Vbeta primers and 13 Jbeta primers. Assay used: immunoSEQ multiplex PCR; TCRdb lists only in-frame clones, some missing. In total, the table holds 100,000 to 150,000 clones. Material for sequencing was PBMCs. The receptor set was obtained from a woman between 40 and 55 years old in good health and CMV-seropositive.

The V gene is TRBV7-9, the J gene TRBJ2-7; D possibly corresponds to TRBD2 (5 bases). Germline-derived CDR1 and CDR2 are SEHNR and FQNEAQ (reference sequence). CDR3 length equals 14 residues. Between the trimmed V and J ends, which lost 5 bases and 3 bases, there was a span of 14 bases. The CDR3 region has the DNA TGTGCCAGCAGCCTGGGCTTGGACTTCTACGAGCAGTACTTC. It encodes CASSLGLDFYEQYF.

The chain carries TRBV5-4 and TRBJ1-2; D gene uncertain. This CDR3 has 14 residues. Per germline, CDR1 SGHNT and CDR2 YYREEE (reference sequence). Trimming shortened V by 1 base and J by 8 bases, and 15 bases separated the two germline ends. CDR3: CASSLYEGVGGYTF. CDR3 nucleotides: TGTGCCAGCAGCTTGTACGAGGGAGTAGGAGGCTACACCTTC.

This chain connects TRBV2 to TRBJ1-5; possibly TRBD1 for D (6 bases). V dropped 10 bases and J dropped 3 bases, with 16 bases sitting between them. CDR1 and CDR2 (germline): SNHLY, FYNNEI. The CDR3 consists of 14 residues. The CDR3 loop reads CAIRGGANNQPQHF. For the CDR3, the DNA is TGTGCCATCCGGGGGGGGGCCAACAATCAGCCCCAGCATTTT. Filled out from reference TRBV2 and TRBJ1-5, the complete variable domain reads EPEVTQTPSHQVTQMGQEVILRCVPISNHLYFYWYRQILGQKVEFLVSFYNNEISEKSEIFDDQFSVERPDGSNFTLKIRSTKLEDSAMYFCAIRGGANNQPQHFGDGTRLSIL.

V gene TRBV9 combines with J gene TRBJ2-5, with 11 bases identical to TRBD2. This CDR3 has 15 amino acids. From germline, CDR1 is SGDLS and CDR2 YYNGEE. J gave up 4 bases and V 2 bases, and 4 bases lay outside the gene matches. The CDR3 region has the DNA TGTGCCAGCAGCGTCACTAGCGGGGGAGGAGAGACCCAGTACTTC. As protein: CASSVTSGGGETQYF. Full variable domain (rest looked up from reference TRBV9 and TRBJ2-5): DSGVTQTPKHLITATGQRVTLRCSPRSGDLSVYWYQQSLDQGLQFLIQYYNGEERAKGNILERFSAQQFPDLHSELNLSSLELGDSALYFCASSVTSGGGETQYFGPGTRLLVL.

V usage is TRBV6-5 and J usage is TRBJ1-1; 9 positions match TRBD1. Germline values: CDR1 MNHEY, CDR2 SVGAGI. Trimming at V came to 4 bases and at J to 6 bases, leaving 6 bases not matched to a gene. CDR3 size: 14 residues. CDR3 sequence (DNA): TGTGCCAGCAGTTTAACAGGGGGCATGGCTGAAGCTTTCTTT. Translation gives CASSLTGGMAEAFF.

The rearrangement joins TRBV5-4 to TRBJ1-2; 9 nucleotides line up with TRBD1. Per the germline V gene, CDR1 is SGHNT and CDR2 is YYREEE (reference sequence). Trimming removed 0 bases from V and 4 bases from J; junction bases left unmatched: 4. This CDR3 comprises 15 residues. This chain's CDR3 is CASSLVTGGSYGYTF. In nucleotides, the CDR3 is TGTGCCAGCAGCTTGGTTACAGGGGGCAGCTATGGCTACACCTTC.

The chain recombines TRBV9 with TRBJ2-3; 11 bases are shared with TRBD2. Germline lookup yields CDR1 SGDLS and CDR2 YYNGEE. V was pared by 5 bases and J by 4 bases, with 9 bases of the junction left unmatched. The CDR3 is 16 residues long. CDR3 sequence reads: CASSPETSGNSDTQYF. The DNA of the CDR3 is TGTGCCAGCAGTCCAGAGACTAGCGGGAATTCAGATACGCAGTATTTT.

The J gene is TRBJ2-1, the V gene TRBV11-3; 8 positions match TRBD2. There are 15 residues in the CDR3. Germline CDR1 reads SGHNT; CDR2 reads YENEEA. V gave up 1 base and J gave up 6 bases; unmatched junction bases: 5. The CDR3 reads CASSLGGRLINEQFF. The CDR3, as DNA: TGTGCCAGCAGCTTAGGCGGGAGGCTTATCAATGAGCAGTTCTTC.

The chain combines TRBV19 with TRBJ1-2; 7 bases match TRBD1. With 7 bases clipped from V and 2 bases from J, the junction kept 4 bases outside the gene matches. There are 13 residues in the CDR3. Germline assignment: CDR1 LNHDA and CDR2 SQIVND (reference sequence). The CDR3: CASTMTGNYGYTF. The CDR3 DNA follows: TGTGCCAGTACAATGACAGGGAACTATGGCTACACCTTC.

The chain uses TRBV18 and TRBJ2-1; the D is unclear. V lost 1 base and J lost 2, with 9 bases in between. CDR3 size: 15 residues. Germline V gene lookup returns CDR1 KGHSH and CDR2 LQKENI. The CDR3 protein is CASSPLVEAYNEQFF. The CDR3, as DNA: TGTGCCAGCTCACCACTGGTCGAGGCCTACAATGAGCAGTTCTTC.

The chain employs TRBV6-5 and TRBJ1-5; tentatively, D is TRBD1 (5 bases). The length of the CDR3 is 14 residues. CDR1 is MNHEY, CDR2 SVGAGI, per germline. The V gene lost 0 bases and the J gene lost 6 bases, with 9 bases spanning the gap. CDR3 amino acids: CASSYSSRGQPQHF. CDR3 in DNA: TGTGCCAGCAGTTACTCCTCTAGGGGTCAGCCCCAGCATTTT.

The chain carries TRBV6-5 and TRBJ2-5; 12 bases line up with TRBD2. V shed 6 bases and J 4 bases; nucleotides not matched to a gene: 6. CDR1 is MNHEY, CDR2 SVGAGI, per germline. This CDR3 has 15 residues. Here the CDR3 DNA reads TGTGCCAGCAGATTGACTAGCGGGAGAGGAGAGACCCAGTACTTC. Translation: CASRLTSGRGETQYF.

The chain uses TRBV6-6 and TRBJ1-1; TRBD1 matches at 9 bases. J lost 1 base, V lost 6 bases, and 9 bases had no gene match. This CDR3 contains 16 residues. CDR1 is MNHNY and CDR2 is SVGAGI in the germline V gene (reference sequence). The CDR3, as DNA: TGTGCCAGCAGGAAGGGACAGGGAGTAAGGAACACTGAAGCTTTCTTT. Its translation is CASRKGQGVRNTEAFF.

The chain links TRBV5-1 to TRBJ2-3; D is unclear. V lost 6 bases, J lost 0 bases, and 23 bases lay in between. From germline, CDR1 is SGHRS and CDR2 YFSETQ. The CDR3 loop spans 18 amino acids. The CDR3 region has the DNA TGCGCCAGCAACAAACGCCGGCGAGCAGCGACTAGCACAGATACGCAGTATTTT. Its translation is CASNKRRRAATSTDTQYF.

The CDR3 nucleotides are TGTGCCAGCAGTTTACTCAGCGGCTTTAATGAAAAACTGTTTTTT. Amino acid sequence: CASSLLSGFNEKLFF. V gene TRBV28 combines with J gene TRBJ1-4; D is uncertain. In germline, CDR1 is MDHEN, CDR2 SYDVKM. V lost 2 bases and J lost 4, with 11 bases in between. CDR3 length: 15 residues.

The chain carries TRBV4-1 and TRBJ2-1; TRBD2 matches 16 bases. After removal of 1 base from V and 12 bases from J, the junction contained 6 bases not matched to a gene. There are 16 residues in the CDR3. Germline assignment: CDR1 MGHRA and CDR2 YSYEKL. CDR3 in amino acids: CASSQGPGLAGGPQFF. DNA for the CDR3: TGCGCCAGCAGCCAAGGGCCGGGACTAGCGGGAGGGCCGCAGTTCTTC.

The V gene is TRBV5-4, the J gene TRBJ2-5; a possible D gene is TRBD1 (6 bases). Trimming pared 6 bases from V and 1 base from J, leaving 13 bases between. Germline CDR1 is SGHNT and CDR2 is YYREEE (reference sequence). The CDR3 extends over 14 amino acids. CDR3 protein: CASTADSVQETQYF. DNA of the CDR3: TGTGCCAGCACCGCGGACAGTGTCCAAGAGACCCAGTACTTC.

The gene calls are TRBV14 and TRBJ1-2, with 7 bases aligning to TRBD1. The CDR3 totals 17 residues. Germline CDR1 SGHDN, CDR2 FVKESK. V shed 0 bases, J shed 2 bases, and the junction held 9 bases outside the gene matches. The CDR3 here is CASSQDLIRQGNYGYTF. DNA of the CDR3: TGTGCCAGCAGCCAAGACCTAATTCGACAGGGAAACTATGGCTACACCTTC.

This sequence joins TRBV4-1 and TRBJ2-7; possibly TRBD2 for D (5 bases). The ends were cut back, 0 bases at V and 7 bases at J, with 10 bases in the middle. The CDR3 length is 13 residues. In germline, CDR1 is MGHRA, CDR2 YSYEKL. As DNA, the CDR3 is TGCGCCAGCAGCCAAGACGGGGAGCAGGAGCAGTACTTC. It specifies CASSQDGEQEQYF.